What follows are 7 T cell receptor beta chains derived from one specimen sequenced in a study of T cell repertoires in cytomegalovirus infection. Their target antigens are unknown. TCRdb analysed the reads with MiXCR anew, one entry per CDR3 protein. This sample carries around 570,000 distinct CDR3 sequences, 40% of them seen once, and the ten largest clones take 48%. Sequencing used cultured PBMCs, obtained from culture after CMV antigen stimulation. These receptors came from a human donor in good health (CMV status not recorded). Some clones in this sample may be carry-over from other donors' samples.

The chain carries TRBV20-1 and TRBJ2-1; TRBD2 agrees at 8 bases. V lost 3 bases to trimming and J lost 3 bases; unmatched junction nucleotides: 4. From germline, CDR1 is DFQATT and CDR2 SNEGSKA (reference sequence). The CDR3 consists of 14 residues. The CDR3: CSASPGGVYNEQFF. The CDR3 bases are TGCAGTGCTAGCCCGGGGGGGGTCTACAATGAGCAGTTCTTC.

The chain links TRBV2 to TRBJ2-2; possibly TRBD2 for D (6 bases). CDR1 and CDR2 from the germline V gene are SNHLY and FYNNEI. The CDR3 has 14 residues. Trimming removed 8 bases at V and 3 bases at J, with 13 bases between. The CDR3 is CASGRMGDTGELFF. The CDR3, as DNA: TGTGCCAGCGGGAGGATGGGGGACACCGGGGAGCTGTTTTTT.

V gene TRBV6-6 combines with J gene TRBJ1-5; weak D call: TRBD1 (5 bases). The V and J ends lost 7 bases and 7 bases respectively, with 17 bases between them. Per the germline V gene, CDR1 is MNHNY and CDR2 is SVGAGI (reference sequence). The length of the CDR3 is 14 residues. CDR3 residues: CASTREAAGQPQHF. In DNA form, the CDR3 reads TGTGCCAGCACCAGGGAGGCCGCGGGGCAGCCCCAGCATTTT.

The sample holds many counts of this clonotype. The rearrangement links TRBV7-2 to TRBJ1-5, with D maybe TRBD1 (6 bases). The CDR3 loop spans 17 amino acids. The ends were cut back, 1 base at V and 5 bases at J, with 18 bases in the middle. The germline V gene has CDR1 SGHTA and CDR2 FQGNSA. CDR3: CASSLGGASGVYQPQHF. The CDR3 nucleotides read TGTGCCAGCAGCTTAGGTGGGGCGTCAGGGGTTTATCAGCCCCAGCATTTT. The whole variable domain, filled in from reference TRBV7-2 and TRBJ1-5, reads GAGVSQSPSNKVTEKGKDVELRCDPISGHTALYWYRQSLGQGLEFLIYFQGNSAPDKSGLPSDRFSAERTGGSVSTLTIQRTQQEDSAVYLCASSLGGASGVYQPQHFGDGTRLSIL.

This clonotype has just a few counts. The V gene is TRBV27, the J gene TRBJ1-2; 10 bases match TRBD1. CDR3 length: 13 amino acids. Trimming took 4 bases from V and 8 from J; bases not matched to a gene: 4. CDR1 and CDR2 (germline): MNHEY, SMNVEV (reference sequence). CDR3 region: CASSYGTGVGYTF. The DNA of the CDR3 is TGTGCCAGCAGTTATGGGACAGGGGTAGGCTACACCTTC.

This clonotype was seen more than once but under ten times. With a much larger clone just one base away, this may be a read error. This chain uses TRBV7-2 with TRBJ2-1, with 10 bases matching TRBD2. The CDR3 is 15 amino acids. Germline assignment: CDR1 SGHTA and CDR2 FQGNSA. After removal of 5 bases from V and 3 bases from J, the junction contained 4 bases not matched to a gene. In DNA form, the CDR3 reads TGTGCCAGCAGCGTTAGCGGGAGGTTCTACAATGAGCAGTTCTTC. Translating it yields CASSVSGRFYNEQFF.

This clonotype occurred a few times. The genes are TRBV7-2 and TRBJ1-3, with 11 bases lining up with TRBD1. This CDR3 region has 15 residues. J gave up 4 bases and V 4 bases, and 3 bases lay outside the gene matches. Germline V CDR1 and CDR2: SGHTA, FQGNSA. CDR3 DNA sequence: TGTGCCAGCAGCTCTCGGGACAGGGGGGGAAACACCATATATTTT. Protein: CASSSRDRGGNTIYF.